This T cell receptor (beta chain) derives from a study of blood T cell repertoires in COVID-19. The authors' processing: Counts of nucleated cells, estimated from reference gene primer amplification, were obtained. Generated by immunoSEQ multiplex PCR, the TCRdb table keeps only in-frame clones and is missing some. That table supplies the V and J calls and clone size; D and trimming were determined from the DNA. The sample lists about 180,000 clones, 85% to 90% seen once, with roughly 20% in the top ten. The germline gives CDR1 LNHDA, CDR2 SQIVND (reference sequence). This CDR3 is built from 15 residues. The germline V and J ends were trimmed by 10 bases and 5 bases, with 23 bases remaining between them.

The clonotype originates from a person aged 65-85 years with COVID-19, enrolled during active disease. This chain uses TRBV19 with TRBJ1-1, with no clear D. Material for sequencing was peripheral blood. The CDR3 loop is CATLSRVSLGTEAFF. In DNA form, the CDR3 reads TGTGCCACCCTATCGCGGGTATCCTTGGGGACTGAAGCTTTCTTT.